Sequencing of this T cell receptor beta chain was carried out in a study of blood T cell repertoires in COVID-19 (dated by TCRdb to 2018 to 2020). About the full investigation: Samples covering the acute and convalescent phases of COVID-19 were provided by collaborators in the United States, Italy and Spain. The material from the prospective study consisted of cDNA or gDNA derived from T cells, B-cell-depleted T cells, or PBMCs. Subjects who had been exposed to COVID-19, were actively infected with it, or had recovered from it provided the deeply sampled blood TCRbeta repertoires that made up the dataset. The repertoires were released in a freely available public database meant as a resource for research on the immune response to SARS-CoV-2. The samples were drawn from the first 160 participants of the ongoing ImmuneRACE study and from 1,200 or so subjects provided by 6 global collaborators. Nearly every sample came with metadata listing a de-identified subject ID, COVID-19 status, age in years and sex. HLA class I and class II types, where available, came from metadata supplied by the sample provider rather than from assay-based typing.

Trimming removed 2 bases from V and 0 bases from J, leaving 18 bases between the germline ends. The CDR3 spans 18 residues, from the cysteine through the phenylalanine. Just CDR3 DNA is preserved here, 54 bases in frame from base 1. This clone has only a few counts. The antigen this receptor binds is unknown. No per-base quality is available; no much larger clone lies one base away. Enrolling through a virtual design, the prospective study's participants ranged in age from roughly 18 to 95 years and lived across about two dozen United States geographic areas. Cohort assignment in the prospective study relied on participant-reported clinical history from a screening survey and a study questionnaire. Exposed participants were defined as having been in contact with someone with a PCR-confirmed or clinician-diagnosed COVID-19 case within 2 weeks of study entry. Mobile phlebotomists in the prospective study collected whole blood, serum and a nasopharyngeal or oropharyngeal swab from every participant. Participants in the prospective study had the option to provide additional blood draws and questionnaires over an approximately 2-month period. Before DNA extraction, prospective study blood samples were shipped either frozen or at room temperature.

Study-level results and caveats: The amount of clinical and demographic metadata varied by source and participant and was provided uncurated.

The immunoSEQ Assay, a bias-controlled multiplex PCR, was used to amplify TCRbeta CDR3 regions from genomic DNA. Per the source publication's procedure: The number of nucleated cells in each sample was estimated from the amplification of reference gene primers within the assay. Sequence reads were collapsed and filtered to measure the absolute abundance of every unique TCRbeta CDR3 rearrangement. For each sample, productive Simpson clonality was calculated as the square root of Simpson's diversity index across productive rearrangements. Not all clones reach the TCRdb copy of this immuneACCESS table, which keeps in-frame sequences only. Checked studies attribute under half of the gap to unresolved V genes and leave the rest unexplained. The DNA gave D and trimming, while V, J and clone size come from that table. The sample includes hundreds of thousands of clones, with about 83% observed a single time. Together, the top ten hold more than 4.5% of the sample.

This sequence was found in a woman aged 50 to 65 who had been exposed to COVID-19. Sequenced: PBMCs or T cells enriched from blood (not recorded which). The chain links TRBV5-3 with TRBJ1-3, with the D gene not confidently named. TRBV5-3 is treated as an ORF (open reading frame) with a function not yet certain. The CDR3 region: CARSLMSRSGGSGNTIYF. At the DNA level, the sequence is TGTGCCAGAAGCTTAATGTCCCGGTCTGGTGGCTCTGGAAACACCATATATTTT.